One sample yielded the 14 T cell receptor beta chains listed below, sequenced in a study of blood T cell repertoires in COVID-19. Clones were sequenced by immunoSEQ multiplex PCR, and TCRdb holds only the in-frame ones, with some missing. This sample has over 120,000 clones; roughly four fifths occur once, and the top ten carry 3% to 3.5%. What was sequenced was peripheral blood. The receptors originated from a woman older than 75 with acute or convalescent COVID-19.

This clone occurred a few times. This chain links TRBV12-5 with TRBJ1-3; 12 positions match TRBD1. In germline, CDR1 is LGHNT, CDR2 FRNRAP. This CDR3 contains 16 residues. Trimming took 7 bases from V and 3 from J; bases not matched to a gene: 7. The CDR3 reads CASAGTGGVRGNTIYF. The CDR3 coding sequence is TGTGCTAGTGCCGGGACAGGGGGCGTCCGTGGAAACACCATATATTTT. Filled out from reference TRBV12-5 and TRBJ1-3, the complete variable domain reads DARVTQTPRHKVTEMGQEVTMRCQPILGHNTVFWYRQTMMQGLELLAYFRNRAPLDDSGMPKDRFSAEMPDATLATLKIQPSEPRDSAVYFCASAGTGGVRGNTIYFGEGSWLTVV.

The CDR3 is CASSQSGYYTDTQYF. The CDR3 DNA is TGTGCCAGCAGCCAAAGCGGGTACTACACAGATACGCAGTATTTT. The chain joins TRBV11-2 to TRBJ2-3, with D perhaps matching TRBD2 (6 bases). Germline assignment: CDR1 SGHAT and CDR2 FQNNGV. This CDR3 has 15 residues. Trimming stripped 5 bases from V and 2 bases from J, with 14 bases between.

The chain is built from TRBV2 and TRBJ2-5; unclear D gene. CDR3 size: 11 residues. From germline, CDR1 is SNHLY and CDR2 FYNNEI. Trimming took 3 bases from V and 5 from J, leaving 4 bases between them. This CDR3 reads CASSDRETQYF. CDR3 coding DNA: TGTGCCAGCAGTGATCGGGAGACCCAGTACTTC.

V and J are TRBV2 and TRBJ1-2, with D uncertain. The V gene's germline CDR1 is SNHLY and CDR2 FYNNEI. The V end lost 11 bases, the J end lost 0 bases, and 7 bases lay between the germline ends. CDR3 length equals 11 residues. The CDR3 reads CAGLANYGYTF. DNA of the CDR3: TGTGCCGGCCTTGCTAACTATGGCTACACCTTC.

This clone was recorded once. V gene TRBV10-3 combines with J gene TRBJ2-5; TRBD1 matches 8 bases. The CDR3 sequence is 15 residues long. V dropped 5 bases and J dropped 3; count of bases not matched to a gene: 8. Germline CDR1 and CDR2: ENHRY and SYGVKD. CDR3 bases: TGTGCCATCAGTACAGGGACAGGAGAGGAAGAGACCCAGTACTTC. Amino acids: CAISTGTGEEETQYF.

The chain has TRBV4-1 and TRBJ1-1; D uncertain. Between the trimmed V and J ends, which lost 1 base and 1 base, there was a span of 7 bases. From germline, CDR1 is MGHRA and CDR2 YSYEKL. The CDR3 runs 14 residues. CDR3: CASSQVSSNTEAFF. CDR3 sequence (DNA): TGCGCCAGCAGCCAAGTAAGCTCGAACACTGAAGCTTTCTTT.

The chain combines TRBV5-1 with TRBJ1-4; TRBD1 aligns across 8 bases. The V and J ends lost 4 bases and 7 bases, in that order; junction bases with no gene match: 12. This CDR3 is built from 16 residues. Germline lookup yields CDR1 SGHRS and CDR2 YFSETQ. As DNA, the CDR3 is TGCGCCAGCAGCCCCGGGGACAGGACTCGAGGTGAAAAACTGTTTTTT. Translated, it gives CASSPGDRTRGEKLFF.

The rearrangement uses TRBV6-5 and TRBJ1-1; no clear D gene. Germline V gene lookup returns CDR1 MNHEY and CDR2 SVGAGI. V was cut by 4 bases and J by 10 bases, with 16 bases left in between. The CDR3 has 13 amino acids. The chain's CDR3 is CASSFTGSSAAFF. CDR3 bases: TGTGCCAGCAGTTTCACGGGTAGTTCTGCAGCTTTCTTT.

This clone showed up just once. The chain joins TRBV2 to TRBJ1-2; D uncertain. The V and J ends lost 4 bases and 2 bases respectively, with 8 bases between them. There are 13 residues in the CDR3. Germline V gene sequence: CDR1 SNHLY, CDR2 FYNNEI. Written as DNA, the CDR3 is TGTGCCAGCAGTGTGATGGAGAACTATGGCTACACCTTC. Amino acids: CASSVMENYGYTF.

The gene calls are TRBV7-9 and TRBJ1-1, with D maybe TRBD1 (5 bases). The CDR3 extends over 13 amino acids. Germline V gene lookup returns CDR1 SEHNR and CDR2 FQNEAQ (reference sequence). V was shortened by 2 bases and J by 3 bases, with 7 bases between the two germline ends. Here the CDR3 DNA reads TGTGCCAGCAGCTTATCGGGGGACACTGAAGCTTTCTTT. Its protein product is CASSLSGDTEAFF.

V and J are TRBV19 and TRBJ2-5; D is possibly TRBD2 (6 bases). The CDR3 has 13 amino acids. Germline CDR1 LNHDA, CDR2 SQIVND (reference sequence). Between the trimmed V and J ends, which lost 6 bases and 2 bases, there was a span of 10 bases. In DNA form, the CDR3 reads TGTGCCAGTAGCGTGGGGGGTCAAGAGACCCAGTACTTC. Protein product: CASSVGGQETQYF.

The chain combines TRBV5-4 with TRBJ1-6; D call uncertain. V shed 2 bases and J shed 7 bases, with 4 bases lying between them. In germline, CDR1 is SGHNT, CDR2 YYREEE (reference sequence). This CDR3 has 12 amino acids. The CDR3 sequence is CASSFRNSPLHF. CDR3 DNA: TGTGCCAGCAGCTTTCGGAATTCACCCCTCCACTTT.

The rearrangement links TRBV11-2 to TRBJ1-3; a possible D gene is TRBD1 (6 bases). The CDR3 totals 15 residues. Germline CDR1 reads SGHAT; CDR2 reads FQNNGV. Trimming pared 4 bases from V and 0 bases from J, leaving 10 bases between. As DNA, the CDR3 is TGTGCCAGCAGCTCCAGGGGTCCCTCTGGAAACACCATATATTTT. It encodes CASSSRGPSGNTIYF.

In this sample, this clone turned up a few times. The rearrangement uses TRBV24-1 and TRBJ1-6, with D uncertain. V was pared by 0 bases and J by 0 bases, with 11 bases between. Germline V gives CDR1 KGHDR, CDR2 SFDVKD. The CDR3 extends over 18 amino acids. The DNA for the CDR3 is TGTGCCACCAGTGATTTGGGGCTCCCCAGCTCCTATAATTCACCCCTCCACTTT. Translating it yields CATSDLGLPSSYNSPLHF.